The 25 T cell receptor beta chains below come from one sample, sequenced in a study of blood T cell repertoires in COVID-19 (TCRdb year 2020). The library was produced with the immunoSEQ multiplex PCR assay. TCRdb stores this immuneACCESS table with in-frame sequences only. Part of the clones is absent; in the studies checked, under half of the shortfall reflects unresolved V genes, and no reason is known for the rest. In all, the sample holds a few hundred thousand clones, and roughly 90% of those were seen once. Around 6% of the sample comes from the top ten. The sequenced sample was peripheral blood. These receptors were collected from a man younger than 30 who had recovered from COVID-19.

The table lists this clone with a count of one. The chain carries TRBV9 and TRBJ1-2, with a tentative D call TRBD1 (5 bases). CDR1 SGDLS and CDR2 YYNGEE come from the germline V gene. The CDR3 length is 15 residues. Trimming took 3 bases from V and 1 from J, leaving 13 bases between them. CDR3 sequence (DNA): TGTGCCAGCAGCGCTCAGGGTGGGGTTAACTATGGCTACACCTTC. Translating gives CASSAQGGVNYGYTF.

This chain uses TRBV9 with TRBJ1-4, with D perhaps matching TRBD1 (5 bases). V lost 2 bases and J lost 2, with 10 bases in between. The CDR3 length is 15 residues. The V gene's germline CDR1 is SGDLS and CDR2 YYNGEE. CDR3 protein: CASSVHGATNEKLFF. For the CDR3, the DNA is TGTGCCAGCAGCGTTCATGGGGCGACTAATGAAAAACTGTTTTTT.

The chain couples TRBV28 to TRBJ1-1, with 8 nucleotides matching TRBD1. CDR3 length equals 16 residues. Per germline, CDR1 MDHEN and CDR2 SYDVKM. Trimming at V came to 5 bases and at J to 3 bases, leaving 11 bases not matched to a gene. The CDR3 is CASSHGQGLGDTEAFF. The CDR3 nucleotides read TGTGCCAGCAGTCATGGACAGGGTCTAGGGGACACTGAAGCTTTCTTT.

The chain is built from TRBV7-2 and TRBJ2-7; a possible D gene is TRBD1 (6 bases). Trimming took 2 bases from V and 5 from J, leaving 16 bases between them. The germline V gene encodes CDR1 SGHTA and CDR2 FQGNSA. This CDR3 has 15 amino acids. CDR3 loop: CASSLSFAGENEQYF. The DNA of the CDR3 is TGTGCCAGCAGCTTAAGTTTTGCAGGGGAGAACGAGCAGTACTTC.

The genes are TRBV5-1 and TRBJ1-5; 8 bases agree with TRBD1. The junction had 6 bases not matched to a gene; V was cut back by 0 bases and J by 1 base. The V gene's germline CDR1 is SGHRS and CDR2 YFSETQ. The CDR3 extends over 17 amino acids. The CDR3 DNA reads TGCGCCAGCAGCTTGGGATCAGGGGGCTGGAGCAATCAGCCCCAGCATTTT. Residues: CASSLGSGGWSNQPQHF.

The chain combines TRBV9 with TRBJ2-3; D may be TRBD2 (5 bases). Germline V gene data show CDR1 as SGDLS and CDR2 as YYNGEE. With 0 bases removed from V and 4 bases from J, the gap between germline ends came to 12 bases. The CDR3 length is 15 residues. The CDR3 nucleotides read TGTGCCAGCAGCGTAGAGGCCTCCGGGGCAGATACGCAGTATTTT. This sequence encodes CASSVEASGADTQYF.

V usage is TRBV18 and J usage is TRBJ1-1; no definite D call. V dropped 1 base and J dropped 5 bases, with 11 bases sitting between them. The CDR3 runs 14 residues. Germline V lookup: CDR1 KGHSH, CDR2 LQKENI. The CDR3 bases are TGTGCCAGCTCACCACTTGGGGAGAGGACTGAAGCTTTCTTT. This sequence encodes CASSPLGERTEAFF.

V usage is TRBV7-2 and J usage is TRBJ1-1, with D maybe TRBD1 (6 bases). This CDR3 contains 15 residues. Germline CDR1 and CDR2: SGHTA and FQGNSA. V gave up 2 bases and J gave up 2 bases, with 12 bases separating them. The CDR3 DNA follows: TGTGCCAGCAGCTTACGGCGGGGGCTCAACACTGAAGCTTTCTTT. Translated: CASSLRRGLNTEAFF.

CDR3 protein: CASSLGAGLTNQPQHF. The CDR3 DNA is TGTGCCAGCAGCTTGGGAGCCGGACTCACCAATCAGCCCCAGCATTTT. This rearrangement joins TRBV7-6 to TRBJ1-5, with no clear D. Trimming left V 3 bases short and J 3 bases short, with 15 bases between. The CDR3 length is 16 residues. Germline loops: CDR1 SGHVS, CDR2 FNYEAQ.

This chain connects TRBV15 to TRBJ2-1, with 8 bases aligning to TRBD1. The CDR3 runs to 16 residues. The ends lost 1 base at V and 4 bases at J; junction bases unmatched: 6. CDR1 is LNHNV, CDR2 YYDKDF, per germline (reference sequence). CDR3: CATSRVGRGLYNEQFF. Written as DNA, the CDR3 is TGTGCCACCAGCAGAGTGGGCAGGGGGCTATACAATGAGCAGTTCTTC.

The CDR3 reads CAWAREGSMEFF. The CDR3, as DNA: TGTGCCTGGGCCCGGGAGGGTTCCATGGAGTTCTTC. The gene calls are TRBV30 and TRBJ2-1; TRBD2 aligns across 8 bases. Germline assignment: CDR1 GTSNPN and CDR2 SVGIG (reference sequence). The CDR3 has 12 amino acids. The V and J ends lost 5 bases and 14 bases, in that order; junction bases with no gene match: 11.

This clone was counted between two and nine times. This rearrangement joins TRBV14 to TRBJ2-1; 8 bases match TRBD2. The CDR3 has 19 residues. The junction had 15 bases not matched to a gene; V was cut back by 0 bases and J by 5 bases. The germline CDR1 and CDR2 sequences are SGHDN and FVKESK. CDR3 DNA: TGTGCCAGCAGCCAAGACCCCGCGGGGGGAGCGGGGGAAGACAATGAGCAGTTCTTC. The encoded protein is CASSQDPAGGAGEDNEQFF.

The V call is TRBV5-4, the J call TRBJ1-4; a possible D gene is TRBD1 (6 bases). CDR3 length equals 14 residues. Germline CDR1 is SGHNT and CDR2 is YYREEE (reference sequence). V lost 4 bases, J lost 7 bases, and 14 bases lay in between. The CDR3 DNA sequence: TGTGCCAGCAGCCCGCGGACAGACAGTGAAAAACTGTTTTTT. Its translation: CASSPRTDSEKLFF. Using reference TRBV5-4 and TRBJ1-4 for the parts outside the CDR3, the full variable domain is ETGVTQSPTHLIKTRGQQVTLRCSSQSGHNTVSWYQQALGQGPQFIFQYYREEENGRGNFPPRFSGLQFPNYSSELNVNALELDDSALYLCASSPRTDSEKLFFGSGTQLSVL.

The rearrangement links TRBV7-2 to TRBJ2-6, with D uncertain. With 5 bases removed from V and 0 bases from J, the gap between germline ends came to 17 bases. The CDR3 has 18 amino acids. CDR1 SGHTA and CDR2 FQGNSA come from the germline V gene. The CDR3 sequence is CASSDPSSGPSGANVLTF. Here the CDR3 DNA reads TGTGCCAGCAGCGACCCGTCGTCGGGTCCCTCTGGGGCCAACGTCCTGACTTTC. Complete variable domain (other parts from reference TRBV7-2 and TRBJ2-6): GAGVSQSPSNKVTEKGKDVELRCDPISGHTALYWYRQSLGQGLEFLIYFQGNSAPDKSGLPSDRFSAERTGGSVSTLTIQRTQQEDSAVYLCASSDPSSGPSGANVLTFGAGSRLTVL.

The chain recombines TRBV18 with TRBJ1-5; 9 positions agree with TRBD1. With 3 bases clipped from V and 1 base from J, the junction kept 1 base outside the gene matches. CDR1 is KGHSH and CDR2 is LQKENI in the germline V gene. This CDR3 region has 15 residues. The CDR3 loop is CASSPGTGSNQPQHF. The CDR3 region has the DNA TGTGCCAGCTCACCCGGGACAGGGAGCAATCAGCCCCAGCATTTT.

J is TRBJ2-1 and V is TRBV28; maybe TRBD2 (5 bases). V gave up 3 bases and J gave up 0 bases, with 18 bases separating them. The V gene's germline CDR1 is MDHEN and CDR2 SYDVKM. The CDR3 is made up of 18 amino acids. CDR3 in amino acids: CASSFVPSQRFSYNEQFF. As DNA, the CDR3 is TGTGCCAGCAGTTTTGTACCCAGCCAGCGGTTCTCCTACAATGAGCAGTTCTTC.

A single count supports this clone. Distinct nucleotide sequences in the sample also encode this CDR3. J is TRBJ1-2 and V is TRBV6-5; D is undetermined. Trimming removed 5 bases from V and 4 bases from J, with 5 bases in between. The CDR3 loop spans 11 amino acids. The V gene's germline CDR1 is MNHEY and CDR2 SVGAGI. CDR3 amino acids: CASSRGYGYTF. CDR3 in DNA: TGTGCCAGCAGTCGGGGCTATGGCTACACCTTC.

The chain recombines TRBV27 with TRBJ1-5; possibly TRBD1 for D (6 bases). CDR3 length: 15 amino acids. Germline V gene sequence: CDR1 MNHEY, CDR2 SMNVEV (reference sequence). Trimming took 7 bases from V and 0 from J, leaving 13 bases between them. CDR3 protein: CASNLRGYSNQPQHF. The DNA of the CDR3 is TGTGCCAGCAACCTCAGGGGCTATAGCAATCAGCCCCAGCATTTT.

The sample holds one count of this clone. The chain joins TRBV28 to TRBJ1-5; tentatively, D is TRBD1 (5 bases). Germline lookup yields CDR1 MDHEN and CDR2 SYDVKM. The V end was cut by 3 bases, the J end by 3 bases, with 9 bases between. The CDR3 has 14 residues. CDR3 amino acids: CASSLGQYNQPQHF. The CDR3, as DNA: TGTGCCAGCAGTTTGGGGCAGTACAATCAGCCCCAGCATTTT. Full variable domain (missing parts from reference TRBV28 and TRBJ1-5): DVKVTQSSRYLVKRTGEKVFLECVQDMDHENMFWYRQDPGLGLRLIYFSYDVKMKEKGDIPEGYSVSREKKERFSLILESASTNQTSMYLCASSLGQYNQPQHFGDGTRLSIL.

CDR3 DNA sequence: TGCGCCAGCAGCGCGACAGGGGCGAACACTGAAGCTTTCTTT. Residues: CASSATGANTEAFF. V and J are TRBV5-1 and TRBJ1-1, with 8 bases that match TRBD1. V lost 4 bases to trimming and J lost 1 base; unmatched junction nucleotides: 3. CDR3 length: 14 amino acids. Germline lookup yields CDR1 SGHRS and CDR2 YFSETQ.

The chain recombines TRBV18 with TRBJ2-7, with D tentatively TRBD1 (6 bases). The CDR3 length is 12 residues. CDR1 KGHSH and CDR2 LQKENI come from the germline V gene. Trimming cost V 2 bases and J 5 bases, with 7 bases left between them. This CDR3 reads CASSPGGHEQYF. The CDR3, as DNA: TGTGCCAGCTCACCAGGGGGCCACGAGCAGTACTTC.

V gene TRBV9 combines with J gene TRBJ2-1; 14 bases line up with TRBD2. The CDR3 has 18 residues. Germline V CDR1 and CDR2: SGDLS, YYNGEE. Germline trimming cut 0 bases from V and 3 bases from J; bases unmatched to any gene: 5. CDR3 sequence (DNA): TGTGCCAGCAGCGTAGGGGGACTAGCGGGAGAAGACTACAATGAGCAGTTCTTC. Encoded protein: CASSVGGLAGEDYNEQFF. Together with reference TRBV9 and TRBJ2-1, the CDR3 gives the full variable domain: DSGVTQTPKHLITATGQRVTLRCSPRSGDLSVYWYQQSLDQGLQFLIQYYNGEERAKGNILERFSAQQFPDLHSELNLSSLELGDSALYFCASSVGGLAGEDYNEQFFGPGTRLTVL.

The chain uses TRBV6-2 or TRBV6-3 and TRBJ1-1; D gene uncertain. V gave up 2 bases and J gave up 3 bases, with 16 bases separating them. The CDR3 extends over 16 amino acids. Looked up from germline, CDR1 is MNHEY and CDR2 is SVGEGT. The CDR3 sequence: CASSYMRPGEDTEAFF. The CDR3, as DNA: TGTGCCAGCAGTTACATGCGCCCCGGGGAGGACACTGAAGCTTTCTTT.

This clone has just one count. The V call is TRBV7-2, the J call TRBJ1-2; TRBD1 matches 10 bases. CDR3 size: 14 residues. Germline V gene data show CDR1 as SGHTA and CDR2 as FQGNSA. Germline trimming cut 5 bases from V and 4 bases from J; bases unmatched to any gene: 4. This CDR3 is CASSPGQGPYGYTF. CDR3 coding DNA: TGTGCCAGCAGCCCGGGACAGGGGCCCTATGGCTACACCTTC.

The chain carries TRBV11-2 and TRBJ2-3, with 10 bases fitting TRBD2. V was clipped by 4 bases and J by 0 bases; unmatched bases: 7. The CDR3 contains 17 residues. Germline CDR1 and CDR2: SGHAT and FQNNGV. The CDR3 is CASSSRPTSGSTDTQYF. CDR3 coding DNA: TGTGCCAGCAGCTCCCGTCCGACTAGCGGGAGCACAGATACGCAGTATTTT.